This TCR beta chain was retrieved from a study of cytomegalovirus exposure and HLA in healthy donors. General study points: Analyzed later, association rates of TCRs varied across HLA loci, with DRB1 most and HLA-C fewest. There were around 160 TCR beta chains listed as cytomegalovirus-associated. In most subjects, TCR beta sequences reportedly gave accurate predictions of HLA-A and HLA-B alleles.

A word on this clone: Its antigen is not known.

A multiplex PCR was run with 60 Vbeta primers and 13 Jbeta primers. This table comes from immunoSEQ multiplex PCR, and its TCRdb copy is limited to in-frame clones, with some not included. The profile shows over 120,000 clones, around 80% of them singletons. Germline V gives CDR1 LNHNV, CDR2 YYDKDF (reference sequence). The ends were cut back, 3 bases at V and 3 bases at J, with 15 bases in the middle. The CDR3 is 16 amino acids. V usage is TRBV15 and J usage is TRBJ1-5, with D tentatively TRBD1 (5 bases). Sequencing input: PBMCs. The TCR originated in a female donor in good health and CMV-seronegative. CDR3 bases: TGTGCCACCAGCAGTTCACTGACAGCGATCAATCAGCCCCAGCATTTT. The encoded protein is CATSSSLTAINQPQHF.